Sequencing of this T cell receptor beta chain was carried out in a study of T-cell reconstitution after alpha-beta-depleted transplantation in children (dated by TCRdb to about 2016). Broadly, across the study: The study quantitatively tracked T-cell immune reconstitution after TCRalphabeta/CD19-depleted allogeneic hematopoietic cell transplantation in children using TCR repertoire profiling.

The library came from PCR. The reads were generated on an Illumina HiSeq 2500. To normalize quantification of the TCRbeta repertoire, the TCR libraries were built with molecular barcoding that relied on unique molecular identifiers. TCRdb handled the public reads itself, with Q25 trimming in fastp and clone calling in MiXCR, and kept productive beta chains. Rows are combined by CDR3 protein, so each entry shows the most common genes and DNA. Present in this sample are approximately 980,000 distinct CDR3 sequences, roughly 29% of which were seen just once. The ten largest clones take up 28% of the sample. This clonotype appeared a few times. There is no known antigen for this receptor. No base qualities exist here, and no much larger clone lies one base off it. Results and caveats for the whole study, not just this receptor: Over the following months the frequencies of hyperexpanded clones went down, and after one year T-cell counts and TCRbeta diversity were mostly credited to newly produced T cells. The apparently early alphabetaT-cell count recovery about two months after transplant was reportedly dependent on only several hundred rapidly expanded clones derived from non-depleted graft cells. In some patients, the high TCRbeta diversity seen at day 60 was put down to recipient T cells and intrathymic progenitors that had survived conditioning.

For CDR1 and CDR2, the germline V gene lists MDHEN and SYDVKM. The germline ends are 8 bases apart after V is trimmed by 1 base and J by 4 bases. The CDR3, cysteine through phenylalanine, is 15 amino acids long. Only the CDR3 part of the read is kept: 45 bases, read in frame from the first base. Explained via the paper, the treatment or condition label denotes: allogeneic hematopoietic cell transplantation with graft depleted of TCRalphabeta T cells and CD19 B cells. The children who served as transplant recipients had been given grafts of TCRalphabeta/CD19-depleted allogeneic hematopoietic cells. This sample comprised PBMCs, mostly from graft donor cells, obtained 360 days after TCRalphabeta/CD19-depleted stem cell transplant. This TCR was recovered from a boy in the first two years of life who had a stem cell transplant for SCID, so the T cells may come from the graft donor. This chain joins TRBV28 to TRBJ2-6, with the D segment identity uncertain. The bases read TGTGCCAGCAGTTTATTGGCCCCGGGGGCCAACGTCCTGACTTTC. This yields the protein CASSLLAPGANVLTF.